A selection of T cell receptor beta chains follows, all from one sample in a study of T cells after yellow fever vaccination. TCRdb reprocessed the 5' RACE reads via MiXCR and lists one record per CDR3 protein. The sample yields a few hundred thousand distinct CDR3 sequences, 3.6% seen once. The source material was PBMCs, sampled on the day of the yellow fever booster vaccination. The receptors were sampled from a young man who received the YFV17D yellow fever vaccine. Both conserved end residues are part of each CDR3. Fields, in order: D gene, J gene, clone size, V gene, CDR3 DNA, CDR3 protein. A D gene is named only where the DNA matches it firmly. Not every row has a clone size; where given, it reads once, few, many or a size class.

D gene: .; J gene: TRBJ1-2; clone size: .; V gene: TRBV2; CDR3 DNA: TGTGCCAGCAGTGGGGCTGGGCATGGCTACACCTTC; CDR3 protein: CASSGAGHGYTF
D gene: TRBD2; J gene: TRBJ2-2; clone size: many; V gene: TRBV3-1; CDR3 DNA: TGTGCCAGCAGCCAATTGGGACTAGAGTACACCGGGGAGCTGTTTTTT; CDR3 protein: CASSQLGLEYTGELFF
D gene: .; J gene: TRBJ1-5; clone size: .; V gene: TRBV20-1; CDR3 DNA: TGCAGTGCTAGTATTGGGTCCCGCTCCAATCAGCCCCAGCATTTT; CDR3 protein: CSASIGSRSNQPQHF
D gene: .; J gene: TRBJ2-3; clone size: many; V gene: TRBV5-1; CDR3 DNA: TGCGCCAGCAGCATTGGGACACGGGGGGATACGCAGTATTTT; CDR3 protein: CASSIGTRGDTQYF
D gene: TRBD2; J gene: TRBJ2-1; clone size: few; V gene: TRBV19; CDR3 DNA: TGTGCCAGTGGGCTCAGCGGGGTGAGCTCCTACAATGAGCAGTTCTTC; CDR3 protein: CASGLSGVSSYNEQFF
D gene: TRBD1; J gene: TRBJ1-2; clone size: many; V gene: TRBV20-1; CDR3 DNA: TGCAGTGCACCTGGACAGGGCTTATGGGATGGCTACACCTTC; CDR3 protein: CSAPGQGLWDGYTF
D gene: .; J gene: TRBJ2-7; clone size: few; V gene: TRBV28; CDR3 DNA: TGTGCCAGCGGCGTCGAGCAGTACTTC; CDR3 protein: CASGVEQYF
D gene: .; J gene: TRBJ1-3; clone size: few; V gene: TRBV5-1; CDR3 DNA: TGCGCCAGCAGCCGGGAGGGCAAAACAGTTAGTGGAAACACCATATATTTT; CDR3 protein: CASSREGKTVSGNTIYF
D gene: TRBD1; J gene: TRBJ2-7; clone size: few; V gene: TRBV12-3/TRBV12-4; CDR3 DNA: TGTGCCAGCAGTTTAAGGGACAGGTCCTACGAGCAGTACTTC; CDR3 protein: CASSLRDRSYEQYF
D gene: .; J gene: TRBJ2-7; clone size: .; V gene: TRBV21-1; CDR3 DNA: TGTGCCAGCAGCGACGCCCAGGGACAGGGGACAAGATCGGATCCCTACGAGCAGTACTTC; CDR3 protein: CASSDAQGQGTRSDPYEQYF
D gene: .; J gene: TRBJ1-4; clone size: few; V gene: TRBV4-3; CDR3 DNA: TGCGCCAGCAGCCAGATCCTCGTTGGTAATGAAAAACTGTTTTTT; CDR3 protein: CASSQILVGNEKLFF
D gene: .; J gene: TRBJ1-1; clone size: many; V gene: TRBV5-4; CDR3 DNA: TGTGCCAGCAGCCAGAGCTACCAAAGGGCTTCGGACACTGAAGCTTTCTTT; CDR3 protein: CASSQSYQRASDTEAFF
D gene: .; J gene: TRBJ2-1; clone size: many; V gene: TRBV21-1; CDR3 DNA: TGTGCCAGCAGCAAAGCGTGCAGGGGCCTGAATGAGCAGTTCTTC; CDR3 protein: CASSKACRGLNEQFF
D gene: .; J gene: TRBJ1-4; clone size: many; V gene: TRBV30; CDR3 DNA: TGTGCCTGGAGCCGTCGGGCTGATGAAAAACTGTTTTTT; CDR3 protein: CAWSRRADEKLFF
D gene: .; J gene: TRBJ1-4; clone size: .; V gene: TRBV2; CDR3 DNA: TGTGCCAGCGGACGGGCAACTAATGAAAAACTGTTTTTT; CDR3 protein: CASGRATNEKLFF
D gene: .; J gene: TRBJ2-6; clone size: many; V gene: TRBV12-3/TRBV12-4; CDR3 DNA: TGTGCCAGCAGCCCAGGGGTAATCGGCTCTGGGGCCAACGTCCTGACTTTC; CDR3 protein: CASSPGVIGSGANVLTF
D gene: TRBD1; J gene: TRBJ1-2; clone size: .; V gene: TRBV2; CDR3 DNA: TGTGCCAGAGGGACAGGCGGGTTGAATGGCTACACCTTC; CDR3 protein: CARGTGGLNGYTF
D gene: .; J gene: TRBJ2-3; clone size: few; V gene: TRBV20-1; CDR3 DNA: TGCAGTGCCACCAAGACGAGGAGCACAGATACGCAGTATTTT; CDR3 protein: CSATKTRSTDTQYF
D gene: TRBD2; J gene: TRBJ2-5; clone size: many; V gene: TRBV6-2/TRBV6-3; CDR3 DNA: TGTGCCAGCAGTTACGACGGTAGCGGGGGTTGGGCAGAGACCCAGTACTTC; CDR3 protein: CASSYDGSGGWAETQYF
D gene: .; J gene: TRBJ2-3; clone size: many; V gene: TRBV24-1; CDR3 DNA: TGTGCCACCAGAGACACAGGGCGAAGAGAGGATACGCAGTATTTT; CDR3 protein: CATRDTGRREDTQYF
D gene: TRBD2; J gene: TRBJ2-2; clone size: .; V gene: TRBV11-2; CDR3 DNA: TGTGCCAGCAGCCCGCCCCAGCGGGGGATGAACACCGGGGAGCTGTTTTTT; CDR3 protein: CASSPPQRGMNTGELFF
D gene: .; J gene: TRBJ2-3; clone size: .; V gene: TRBV6-1; CDR3 DNA: TGTGCCAGCAGGGAGGGGATGAGCACAGATACGCAGTATTTT; CDR3 protein: CASREGMSTDTQYF
D gene: TRBD2; J gene: TRBJ2-1; clone size: .; V gene: TRBV6-2/TRBV6-3; CDR3 DNA: TGTGCCAGCAGCCTAACCCTGGCTAGCGGGGAGAATGAGCAGTTCTTC; CDR3 protein: CASSLTLASGENEQFF
D gene: .; J gene: TRBJ2-3; clone size: few; V gene: TRBV4-3; CDR3 DNA: TGCGCCAGCAGCCAAGATCGCGGGGTTAGCACAGATACGCAGTATTTT; CDR3 protein: CASSQDRGVSTDTQYF
D gene: TRBD2; J gene: TRBJ2-1; clone size: many; V gene: TRBV4-1; CDR3 DNA: TGCGCCAGCAGCTGGCTAGCGGGGGGGCGAGTCTATGAGCAGTTCTTC; CDR3 protein: CASSWLAGGRVYEQFF
D gene: TRBD2; J gene: TRBJ2-3; clone size: many; V gene: TRBV20-1; CDR3 DNA: TGCAGTGCTAGTGCCCGCGGACTAGCAGATACGCAGTATTTT; CDR3 protein: CSASARGLADTQYF
D gene: .; J gene: TRBJ2-5; clone size: many; V gene: TRBV5-1; CDR3 DNA: TGCGCCAGCAGCTTGGGAAGGCAGATCCAAGAGACCCAGTACTTC; CDR3 protein: CASSLGRQIQETQYF
D gene: .; J gene: TRBJ1-1; clone size: many; V gene: TRBV6-4; CDR3 DNA: TGTGCCAGCAGTGACTCGCCGGAGAACACTGAAGCTTTCTTT; CDR3 protein: CASSDSPENTEAFF
D gene: .; J gene: TRBJ2-5; clone size: many; V gene: TRBV5-1; CDR3 DNA: TGCGCCAGCAGACCCGCCGGCCAGAAAGAGACCCAGTACTTC; CDR3 protein: CASRPAGQKETQYF
D gene: .; J gene: TRBJ1-1; clone size: many; V gene: TRBV4-3; CDR3 DNA: TGCGCCAGCAGCCAAGATGGGAGACAGCTTGAAGCTTTCTTT; CDR3 protein: CASSQDGRQLEAFF
D gene: TRBD2; J gene: TRBJ2-4; clone size: many; V gene: TRBV27; CDR3 DNA: TGTGCCAGCAGTTCCCTAGCGGGGGGGCAGGACATTCAGTACTTC; CDR3 protein: CASSSLAGGQDIQYF
D gene: TRBD1; J gene: TRBJ1-1; clone size: many; V gene: TRBV18; CDR3 DNA: TGTGCCAGCTCCCGGACAGGGTTGGACACTGAAGCTTTCTTT; CDR3 protein: CASSRTGLDTEAFF
D gene: .; J gene: TRBJ1-1; clone size: .; V gene: TRBV4-1; CDR3 DNA: TGCGCCAGCAGCCATCGTCAGGGGAACACTGAAGCTTTCTTT; CDR3 protein: CASSHRQGNTEAFF
D gene: .; J gene: TRBJ2-1; clone size: many; V gene: TRBV20-1; CDR3 DNA: TGCAGTGCTACCCCCGGCAGGGGATCCCAATCCAATGAGCAGTTCTTC; CDR3 protein: CSATPGRGSQSNEQFF
D gene: .; J gene: TRBJ2-5; clone size: many; V gene: TRBV4-3; CDR3 DNA: TGCGCCAGCAGCCAAGATGTCACAGGGCAACTTCAAGAGACCCAGTACTTC; CDR3 protein: CASSQDVTGQLQETQYF
D gene: TRBD1; J gene: TRBJ1-6; clone size: few; V gene: TRBV7-3; CDR3 DNA: TGTGCCAGCAGCCCCAACCCGAGACAGGGAGTCAATTCACCCCTCCACTTT; CDR3 protein: CASSPNPRQGVNSPLHF
D gene: TRBD1; J gene: TRBJ1-3; clone size: .; V gene: TRBV12-3/TRBV12-4; CDR3 DNA: TGTGCCAGCAGTCCCCGGACAGGGATGGTCTCTGGAAACACCATATATTTT; CDR3 protein: CASSPRTGMVSGNTIYF
D gene: .; J gene: TRBJ2-5; clone size: .; V gene: TRBV11-2; CDR3 DNA: TGTGCCAGCAGCTCCGCGTCGAGGATAGGAGAGGAGACCCAGTACTTC; CDR3 protein: CASSSASRIGEETQYF
D gene: .; J gene: TRBJ2-5; clone size: many; V gene: TRBV29-1; CDR3 DNA: TGCAGCGCCGGGACTCAAGAGACCCAGTACTTC; CDR3 protein: CSAGTQETQYF
D gene: TRBD1; J gene: TRBJ2-7; clone size: few; V gene: TRBV5-6; CDR3 DNA: TGTGCCAGCAGCTTCAGGTACAGGGGTCACGAGCAGTACTTC; CDR3 protein: CASSFRYRGHEQYF
D gene: .; J gene: TRBJ2-4; clone size: many; V gene: TRBV7-2; CDR3 DNA: TGTGCCAGCAGCTTCCGAGGGACATTTCAGTACTTC; CDR3 protein: CASSFRGTFQYF